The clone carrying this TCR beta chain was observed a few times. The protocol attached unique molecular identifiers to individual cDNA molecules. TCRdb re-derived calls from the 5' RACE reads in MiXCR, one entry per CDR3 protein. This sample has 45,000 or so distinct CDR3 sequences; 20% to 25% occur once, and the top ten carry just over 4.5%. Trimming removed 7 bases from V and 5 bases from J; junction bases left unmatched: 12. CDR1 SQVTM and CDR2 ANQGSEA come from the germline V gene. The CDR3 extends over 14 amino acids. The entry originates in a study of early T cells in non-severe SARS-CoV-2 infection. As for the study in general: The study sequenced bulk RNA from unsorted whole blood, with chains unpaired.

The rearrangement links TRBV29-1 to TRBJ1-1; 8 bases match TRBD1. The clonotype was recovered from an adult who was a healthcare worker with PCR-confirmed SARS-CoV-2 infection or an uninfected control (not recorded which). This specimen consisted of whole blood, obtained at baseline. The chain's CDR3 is CSARTGLVWTEAFF. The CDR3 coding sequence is TGCAGCGCGAGGACAGGGCTCGTGTGGACTGAAGCTTTCTTT.